This T cell receptor (beta chain) was identified during a study of cytomegalovirus exposure and HLA in healthy donors. Points from the study as a whole: According to a later analysis, donors in an Asian-associated ancestry cluster reportedly had fewer N-insertions than the roughly 630-donor mean. A few V segments could not be told apart, such as TRBV6-2 and TRBV6-3, and were left out. Most sequenced TCRs were rare (though some public TCRs occurred in many donors).

A multiplex PCR was run with 60 Vbeta primers and 13 Jbeta primers. Using immunoSEQ multiplex PCR, the repertoire was profiled, and TCRdb retains in-frame clones only, with some absent. The data show around 90,000 clones, 81% seen once. The germline gives CDR1 MNHEY, CDR2 SMNVEV (reference sequence). Trimming cost V 6 bases and J 8 bases; bases outside gene matches: 3. The CDR3 sequence is 12 residues long. Points on this clone: Its antigen is unknown.

This sequence was found in a human donor in good health. The chain has TRBV27 and TRBJ1-4; 7 nucleotides agree with TRBD1. The sequencing sample was made of PBMCs. The CDR3 DNA follows: TGTGCCAGCAGGACAGGGTGGGAAAAACTGTTTTTT. Protein product: CASRTGWEKLFF.